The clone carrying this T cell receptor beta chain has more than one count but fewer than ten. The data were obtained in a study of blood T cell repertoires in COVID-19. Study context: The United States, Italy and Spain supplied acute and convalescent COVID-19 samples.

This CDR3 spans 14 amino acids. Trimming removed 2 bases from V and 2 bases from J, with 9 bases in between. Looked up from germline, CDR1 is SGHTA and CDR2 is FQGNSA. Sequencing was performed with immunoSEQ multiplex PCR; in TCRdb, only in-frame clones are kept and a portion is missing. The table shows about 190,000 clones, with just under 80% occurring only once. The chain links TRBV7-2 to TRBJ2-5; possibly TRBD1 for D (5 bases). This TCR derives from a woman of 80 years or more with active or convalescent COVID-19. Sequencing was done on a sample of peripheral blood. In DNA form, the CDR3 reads TGTGCCAGCAGCTTATTTACAGGACAAGAGACCCAGTACTTC. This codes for CASSLFTGQETQYF.